The 19 T cell receptor beta chains given below trace back to one sample, sequenced in a study of cytomegalovirus exposure and HLA in healthy donors. PCR primers comprised 60 Vbeta and 13 Jbeta primers. The data were produced by immunoSEQ multiplex PCR, yet TCRdb's version contains in-frame clones alone and is incomplete. The sample has 110,000 or so clones, 60% to 80% seen once. Material: PBMCs. All receptors come from a woman aged 25 to 39 in good health and CMV-seropositive.

The chain combines TRBV25-1 with TRBJ2-1; D unresolved. Germline CDR1 reads MGHDK; CDR2 reads SYGVNS. There are 13 residues in the CDR3. V was trimmed by 4 bases and J by 10 bases, leaving 14 bases between them. CDR3 protein: CASSGSRYGEQFF. The CDR3 DNA reads as TGTGCCAGCAGTGGGTCGAGGTACGGGGAGCAGTTCTTC.

This sequence joins TRBV11-3 and TRBJ2-3; D might be TRBD2 (5 bases). Germline CDR1 and CDR2: SGHNT and YENEEA. V shed 5 bases and J shed 7 bases, with 16 bases lying between them. The CDR3 is 14 residues long. The CDR3 here is CASSDLRAGNTQYF. The CDR3 DNA sequence: TGTGCCAGCAGCGATTTAAGGGCGGGTAATACGCAGTATTTT.

This chain links TRBV19 with TRBJ2-5; D is perhaps TRBD1 (7 bases). CDR3 length: 14 residues. V lost 3 bases and J 5 bases, leaving 13 bases between the germline ends. Germline CDR1 reads LNHDA; CDR2 reads SQIVND (reference sequence). The CDR3 spells CASSMEGAGETQYF. CDR3 DNA sequence: TGTGCCAGTAGTATGGAGGGGGCGGGGGAGACCCAGTACTTC.

The chain links TRBV19 to TRBJ1-5; no firm D call. Trimming shortened V by 5 bases and J by 0 bases, and 11 bases separated the two germline ends. This CDR3 has 15 amino acids. The germline gives CDR1 LNHDA, CDR2 SQIVND (reference sequence). The CDR3 loop reads CASSVIENSNQPQHF. CDR3 in DNA: TGTGCCAGTAGTGTGATAGAGAATAGCAATCAGCCCCAGCATTTT.

The chain recombines TRBV6-1 with TRBJ1-2; D unclear. V was clipped by 0 bases and J by 3 bases, with 5 bases between them. The CDR3 sequence is 13 residues long. CDR1 and CDR2 (germline): MNHNS, SASEGT. CDR3 bases: TGTGCCAGCAGTGAAGCCGCAGACTATGGCTACACCTTC. As protein: CASSEAADYGYTF.

V usage is TRBV11-3 and J usage is TRBJ2-7; possible D gene TRBD1, 6 bases. Germline assignment: CDR1 SGHNT and CDR2 YENEEA. The V gene lost 5 bases and the J gene lost 0 bases, with 17 bases spanning the gap. The length of the CDR3 is 16 residues. The CDR3, as DNA: TGTGCCAGCAGCCGGAATTCAGGGGTGGGCTCCTACGAGCAGTACTTC. Protein: CASSRNSGVGSYEQYF.

The chain recombines TRBV6-1 with TRBJ1-2; D call uncertain. CDR3 length: 12 amino acids. The germline V and J ends were trimmed by 3 bases and 4 bases, with 6 bases remaining between them. Germline V gene lookup returns CDR1 MNHNS and CDR2 SASEGT. The CDR3 region has the DNA TGTGCCAGCAGTGATCTCGGCTATGGCTACACCTTC. Translating it yields CASSDLGYGYTF.

This rearrangement joins TRBV5-1 to TRBJ2-7; possibly TRBD2 for D (6 bases). The V gene lost 0 bases and the J gene lost 5 bases, with 6 bases spanning the gap. The CDR3 has 12 residues. Germline V gene lookup returns CDR1 SGHRS and CDR2 YFSETQ. The CDR3 is CASSLAGDEQYF. For the CDR3, the DNA is TGCGCCAGCAGCTTGGCGGGGGACGAGCAGTACTTC.

The gene calls are TRBV14 and TRBJ2-3, with 9 bases identical to TRBD1. The germline V gene encodes CDR1 SGHDN and CDR2 FVKESK. With V trimmed by 6 bases and J by 4 bases, 5 bases remained unmatched. This CDR3 comprises 14 residues. The CDR3 region is CASRDRGYSDTQYF. In DNA, the CDR3 is TGTGCCAGCAGGGACAGGGGCTATTCAGATACGCAGTATTTT.

The V gene is TRBV5-1, the J gene TRBJ2-2; D is perhaps TRBD2 (5 bases). Per germline, CDR1 SGHRS and CDR2 YFSETQ. Trimming stripped 0 bases from V and 4 bases from J, with 7 bases between. The CDR3 has 14 residues. In DNA, the CDR3 is TGCGCCAGCAGCTTGGGGGAGCTCACCGGGGAGCTGTTTTTT. This translates into CASSLGELTGELFF.

Only a few counts were recorded for this clone. This rearrangement joins TRBV9 to TRBJ2-7; D perhaps matches TRBD1 (5 bases). Germline CDR1 SGDLS, CDR2 YYNGEE. Trimming took 0 bases from V and 2 from J, leaving 12 bases between them. The CDR3 runs 15 residues. CDR3 sequence reads: CASSVESGPPYEQYF. The CDR3 DNA sequence: TGTGCCAGCAGCGTAGAGTCAGGGCCCCCCTACGAGCAGTACTTC.

The rearrangement uses TRBV27 and TRBJ1-1; tentatively, D is TRBD1 (5 bases). CDR1 is MNHEY, CDR2 SMNVEV, per germline (reference sequence). V lost 2 bases and J lost 4, with 8 bases in between. This CDR3 region has 13 residues. The CDR3 sequence is CASSLAGATEAFF. For the CDR3, the DNA is TGTGCCAGCAGTTTAGCTGGGGCCACTGAAGCTTTCTTT.

The chain has TRBV5-4 and TRBJ2-1; 12 nucleotides line up with TRBD2. Trimming removed 4 bases from V and 5 bases from J; junction bases left unmatched: 4. CDR1 is SGHNT, CDR2 YYREEE, per germline (reference sequence). This CDR3 contains 15 residues. The CDR3 DNA reads as TGTGCCAGCAGCCCCGGACTAGCGGGGAACAATGAGCAGTTCTTC. Translated, it gives CASSPGLAGNNEQFF.

The J gene is TRBJ2-2, the V gene TRBV21-1; the table calls TRBD2, which could not be checked here. TRBV21-1 is a pseudogene segment. This CDR3 is built from 18 residues. The CDR3 nucleotides read TGTGCCAGCAACATACTAGCGGGGGGTAAAGTTTGCACCGGGGAGCTGTTTTTT. The encoded protein is CASNILAGGKVCTGELFF.

This clone was recorded a few times. The genes are TRBV5-1 and TRBJ1-2; 7 bases map to TRBD1. V lost 0 bases to trimming and J lost 5 bases; unmatched junction nucleotides: 16. The CDR3 contains 18 residues. Germline CDR1 is SGHRS and CDR2 is YFSETQ. The DNA of the CDR3 is TGCGCCAGCAGCTTGGATCCGGCAGGGGGAAGAGGGCCTTATGGCTACACCTTC. This gives the protein CASSLDPAGGRGPYGYTF.

The chain links TRBV4-1 to TRBJ1-2; D unresolved. V was pared by 0 bases and J by 6 bases, with 17 bases between. The germline gives CDR1 MGHRA, CDR2 YSYEKL. This CDR3 comprises 16 residues. The CDR3 spells CASSQEVANLINGYTF. The CDR3 DNA reads TGCGCCAGCAGCCAAGAAGTTGCGAATCTGATTAATGGCTACACCTTC.

This chain connects TRBV11-2 to TRBJ2-1, with 8 positions matching TRBD1. The CDR3 is made up of 16 amino acids. The germline V gene encodes CDR1 SGHAT and CDR2 FQNNGV. Trimming cost V 5 bases and J 5 bases; bases outside gene matches: 11. CDR3 loop: CASSPQPGQVNNEQFF. CDR3 sequence (DNA): TGTGCCAGCAGCCCCCAGCCGGGACAGGTCAACAATGAGCAGTTCTTC.

This sequence joins TRBV5-1 and TRBJ1-1, with D unresolved. The germline V gene encodes CDR1 SGHRS and CDR2 YFSETQ. The V and J ends lost 0 bases and 7 bases respectively, with 16 bases between them. This CDR3 comprises 15 residues. The CDR3: CASSLGSRAADEAFF. The DNA of the CDR3 is TGCGCCAGCAGCTTGGGTTCGAGGGCAGCCGATGAAGCTTTCTTT.

The chain combines TRBV7-8 with TRBJ1-4; tentatively, D is TRBD1 (6 bases). The V gene's germline CDR1 is SGHVS and CDR2 FQNEAQ. Trimming took off 5 bases at V and 3 bases at J, with 22 bases between the two ends. The CDR3 consists of 18 residues. The CDR3 bases are TGTGCCAGCAGCCGCCCACAGGGTTCGCTTCGGGCTAATGAAAAACTGTTTTTT. This sequence encodes CASSRPQGSLRANEKLFF.